The T cell receptor (beta chain) under discussion was sequenced for a study of CXCR3-negative and CXCR3-positive naive CD8 T cells. General study findings and limits: TRB CDR3 hydrophobicity was greater in CXCR3-positive naive cells than in CXCR3-negative naive cells.

For this clonotype: What it recognizes is unknown.

The authors prepared UMI-labeled TRB cDNA libraries by 5' RACE. TCRdb reprocessed the 5' RACE reads and reports one entry per CDR3 protein, with no DNA. In all, the sample yields about 84,000 distinct CDR3 sequences. The sequencing input was naive CXCR3+ CD8+ T cells from blood. Subset defined: CD45RO-CCR7+CD27+CD95- naive CD8+ T cells expressing CXCR3 (TNR3+). This clonotype was sampled from a human donor in good health. Some clones in this sample may be carry-over from other donors' samples.

CDR3 residues: CASRDTAAGELFF. This rearrangement joins TRBV7-6 to TRBJ2-2; TCRdb selects TRBD1, and the lack of DNA leaves this call unchecked. There are 13 residues in the CDR3. From germline, CDR1 is SGHVS and CDR2 FNYEAQ.